The text below deals with one T cell receptor beta chain. The data were taken from a study of blood T cell repertoires in COVID-19. Background on the study: There were acute and convalescent COVID-19 samples, and they came from the United States, Italy and Spain.

Assay: immunoSEQ multiplex PCR; the TCRdb copy retains only in-frame clones and omits some. This sample has about 35,000 clones, with approximately 91% found just once. Germline loops: CDR1 SGHTA, CDR2 FQGNSA. The CDR3 is 16 residues long. V shed 4 bases, J shed 6 bases, and the junction held 10 bases outside the gene matches. This chain connects TRBV7-2 to TRBJ2-1; 9 bases match TRBD2. Input material: peripheral blood. The origin of this receptor is a man in his forties or fifties with active COVID-19. The CDR3 sequence: CASSYPGGLASNEQFF. The CDR3 DNA reads as TGTGCCAGCAGCTACCCCGGGGGACTAGCTTCCAATGAGCAGTTCTTC.